What follows describes a single T cell receptor (beta chain). The target antigen is unknown. The ends were cut back, 4 bases at V and 0 bases at J, with 15 bases in the middle. Germline CDR1 SQVTM, CDR2 ANQGSEA. The CDR3 extends over 15 amino acids. The data are from a study of beta chain features in type 1 diabetes. Study-level findings and limits: The study found that naive, central memory and Treg TCRB repertoires appeared more similar in patients than in healthy donors. Fewer insertions but more deletions were seen at VDJ junctions in type 1 diabetes patients.

Expressed TCRB transcripts were sequenced because the isolated RNA had all been reverse transcribed beforehand. Using immunoSEQ multiplex PCR, the repertoire was profiled, and TCRdb retains in-frame clones only, with some absent. The sample lists hundreds of thousands of clones, 17% occurring once. Sequenced: naive CD4+ T cells from blood. The origin of this receptor is a young woman in good health. The chain links TRBV29-1 to TRBJ1-2, with D perhaps TRBD1 (5 bases). The DNA of the CDR3 is TGCAGCGTTGGAACCTCAGAGACAGCTAACTATGGCTACACCTTC. Its protein is CSVGTSETANYGYTF.